Below, 25 T cell receptor beta chains from the same sample are listed, as sequenced in a study of vaccination and CD4 T cells after COVID-19 (dated by TCRdb to the early 2020s). The method behind the library was PCR. Reads for this sample came from an Illumina iSeq 100. DNA from cultured CD4+ T cells was subjected to TCR sequencing with the Oncomine TCR Beta short-read assay at the Johns Hopkins FTIC core. TCRdb took the public reads, trimmed them with fastp at Q25, ran MiXCR for clone calling and kept in-frame beta chains. Each entry is one CDR3 protein sequence, shown with its most common DNA and genes. This sample gives about 11,000 distinct CDR3 sequences in total; about 38% of them show up just once. The leading ten clones occupy 25% to 35% of the sample. The intended sense of this specimen's treatment or condition label: roughly 10-day PBMC culture with coronavirus spike peptide pools or control peptides (ViraFEST assay).

These TCRs are of unknown antigen specificity. The sample was CD4+ T cells from blood, cultured in vitro. Receptor source: a human donor who had recovered from COVID-19.

The chain uses TRBV27 and TRBJ2-7; 7 bases line up with TRBD2. V lost 0 bases, J lost 2 bases, and 13 bases stayed unmatched. From germline, CDR1 is MNHEY and CDR2 SMNVEV (reference sequence). The CDR3 length is 18 residues. CDR3 sequence: CASSLSGVGRGRPYEQYF. CDR3 sequence (DNA): TGTGCCAGCAGTTTATCGGGCGTAGGGAGGGGAAGACCCTACGAGCAGTACTTC.

Points on this clonotype: A junction boundary mismatches the germline segment, possibly from a read error. V usage is TRBV7-8 and J usage is TRBJ2-1; 7 positions match TRBD1. This CDR3 comprises 12 residues. From germline, CDR1 is SGHVS and CDR2 FQNEAQ. This chain's CDR3 is CASSLEGTVAYF. The CDR3, as DNA: TGTGCCAGCAGTTTGGAAGGGACAGTCGCGTACTTC. The full variable domain, with the rest looked up from reference TRBV7-8 and TRBJ2-1, is GAGVSQSPRYKVAKRGQDVALRCDPISGHVSLFWYQQALGQGPEFLTYFQNEAQLDKSGLPSDRFFAERPEGSVSTLKIQRTQQEDSAVYLCASSLEGTVAYFGPGTRLTVL.

The chain joins TRBV6-1 to TRBJ2-7, with TRBD1 matching over 7 bases. Trimming at V came to 6 bases and at J to 3 bases, leaving 2 bases not matched to a gene. Germline CDR1 reads MNHNS; CDR2 reads SASEGT. The CDR3 runs 12 residues. CDR3 residues: CASRRDSYEQYF. The CDR3 DNA reads TGTGCCAGCAGACGGGACAGCTACGAGCAGTACTTC.

This clonotype turned up a few times. The chain joins TRBV7-2 to TRBJ1-6, with 8 bases matching TRBD1. CDR1 is SGHTA and CDR2 is FQGNSA in the germline V gene. CDR3 length equals 17 residues. With 4 bases clipped from V and 9 bases from J, the junction kept 14 bases outside the gene matches. As DNA, the CDR3 is TGTGCCAGCAGCTCGGGGCCCAGGACAGGGCCAAGTTCACCCCTCCACTTT. Its translation is CASSSGPRTGPSSPLHF. Full variable domain (outside the CDR3, taken from reference TRBV7-2 and TRBJ1-6): GAGVSQSPSNKVTEKGKDVELRCDPISGHTALYWYRQSLGQGLEFLIYFQGNSAPDKSGLPSDRFSAERTGGSVSTLTIQRTQQEDSAVYLCASSSGPRTGPSSPLHFGNGTRLTVT.

The chain carries TRBV5-1 and TRBJ2-3; 12 nucleotides agree with TRBD2. The germline V gene encodes CDR1 SGHRS and CDR2 YFSETQ. After removal of 5 bases from V and 1 base from J, the junction contained 11 bases not matched to a gene. The CDR3 extends over 18 amino acids. CDR3 loop: CASREVRGLAGRTDTQYF. DNA for the CDR3: TGCGCCAGCAGGGAGGTTCGAGGACTAGCGGGGCGCACAGATACGCAGTATTTT.

A few counts support this clonotype. This sequence joins TRBV7-6 and TRBJ2-1; 10 nucleotides agree with TRBD2. The V segment lost 4 bases and the J segment 8 bases; nucleotides outside the gene matches: 8. CDR3 length equals 15 residues. Germline V gene data show CDR1 as SGHVS and CDR2 as FNYEAQ. CDR3 sequence: CASSSPTSGSDEQFF. CDR3 bases: TGTGCCAGCAGCTCGCCGACTAGCGGGTCCGATGAGCAGTTCTTC.

The rearrangement joins TRBV6-2 or TRBV6-3 to TRBJ2-3; D is tentatively TRBD1 or TRBD2 (5 bases each). From germline, CDR1 is MNHEY and CDR2 SVGEGT. CDR3 length: 12 residues. The V end was cut by 4 bases, the J end by 10 bases, with 12 bases between. CDR3 sequence: CASSSPGRPQYF. The DNA of the CDR3 is TGTGCCAGCAGTTCCCCGGGACGCCCGCAGTATTTT.

This clonotype was seen a few times. The gene calls are TRBV2 and TRBJ1-6; TRBD1 matches at 10 bases. CDR1 is SNHLY, CDR2 FYNNEI, per germline. The CDR3 extends over 15 amino acids. With V trimmed by 9 bases and J by 9 bases, 11 bases remained unmatched. The CDR3 DNA follows: TGTGCCAGGCAAGACTCGGGACAGGGGATTTCACCCCTCCACTTT. This gives the protein CARQDSGQGISPLHF.

This clonotype has only a few counts. J is TRBJ1-1 and V is TRBV20-1; D is unclear. Looked up from germline, CDR1 is DFQATT and CDR2 is SNEGSKA (reference sequence). Trimming removed 6 bases at V and 1 base at J, with 12 bases between. The CDR3 consists of 13 residues. The CDR3 is CSAPSSGNTEAFF. In nucleotides, the CDR3 is TGCAGTGCCCCGTCGTCCGGGAACACTGAAGCTTTCTTT.

This chain links TRBV20-1 with TRBJ1-4; TRBD1 agrees at 7 bases. With V trimmed by 6 bases and J by 8 bases, 9 bases remained unmatched. The germline V gene has CDR1 DFQATT and CDR2 SNEGSKA (reference sequence). CDR3 size: 13 residues. The CDR3: CSAVDRDMEKLFF. CDR3 in DNA: TGCAGTGCCGTAGACAGGGACATGGAAAAACTGTTTTTT.

The chain has TRBV27 and TRBJ1-2, with 9 bases aligning to TRBD1. Trimming at V came to 5 bases and at J to 2 bases, leaving 15 bases not matched to a gene. The germline V gene encodes CDR1 MNHEY and CDR2 SMNVEV (reference sequence). The CDR3 is 18 residues long. The CDR3 region is CASSQITGTGPFNYGYTF. The CDR3 nucleotides read TGTGCCAGCAGTCAAATTACCGGGACAGGGCCCTTCAACTATGGCTACACCTTC.

The sample holds a few counts of this clonotype. The chain links TRBV7-9 to TRBJ2-2, with 11 bases matching TRBD2. The CDR3 length is 18 residues. V was pared by 4 bases and J by 1 base, with 8 bases of the junction left unmatched. Germline assignment: CDR1 SEHNR and CDR2 FQNEAQ (reference sequence). The CDR3 reads CASSSGTSGTLNTGELFF. The CDR3 region has the DNA TGTGCCAGCAGCTCCGGGACTAGCGGAACCTTGAACACCGGGGAGCTGTTTTTT.

This clonotype has a handful of counts. This rearrangement joins TRBV6-1 to TRBJ2-5; the D gene could be TRBD1 or TRBD2 (5 bases each). CDR3 length equals 17 residues. The V end was cut by 5 bases, the J end by 4 bases, with 23 bases between. CDR1 is MNHNS, CDR2 SASEGT, per germline. CDR3 sequence reads: CASSNPPGTVSGETQYF. CDR3 DNA: TGTGCCAGCAGTAACCCCCCCGGGACCGTATCGGGAGAGACCCAGTACTTC.

CDR3 in DNA: TGTGCCAGCAGCTTAGTAGGTGGGGTTAGCACAGATACGCAGTATTTT. Protein sequence: CASSLVGGVSTDTQYF. V usage is TRBV11-2 and J usage is TRBJ2-3; D is undetermined. The CDR3 consists of 16 residues. V was pared by 1 base and J by 0 bases, with 11 bases between. Germline V gene lookup returns CDR1 SGHAT and CDR2 FQNNGV.

This clonotype was picked up a small number of times. This chain links TRBV7-9 with TRBJ1-1, with D perhaps matching TRBD1 (5 bases). The germline V gene encodes CDR1 SEHNR and CDR2 FQNEAQ (reference sequence). The CDR3 spans 16 residues. The ends were cut back, 2 bases at V and 5 bases at J, with 18 bases in the middle. As DNA, the CDR3 is TGTGCCAGCAGCTTATTGGCAGGGAGACGGGGGACTGAAGCTTTCTTT. It codes for CASSLLAGRRGTEAFF.

The gene calls are TRBV24-1 and TRBJ2-3; D unresolved. Trimming pared 4 bases from V and 2 bases from J, leaving 9 bases between. Germline V lookup: CDR1 KGHDR, CDR2 SFDVKD. The CDR3 runs to 14 residues. The CDR3 spells CATSESSLTDTQYF. CDR3 DNA: TGTGCCACCAGTGAGTCCAGCCTCACAGATACGCAGTATTTT.

The V call is TRBV6-1, the J call TRBJ1-4; D is unclear. There are 11 residues in the CDR3. The germline V gene has CDR1 MNHNS and CDR2 SASEGT. Trimming pared 5 bases from V and 5 bases from J, leaving 3 bases between. The CDR3 coding sequence is TGTGCCAGCAGTCAAAATGAAAAACTGTTTTTT. Translation gives CASSQNEKLFF.

The V gene is TRBV28, the J gene TRBJ1-4; D uncertain. V lost 7 bases and J lost 7, with 16 bases in between. Germline assignment: CDR1 MDHEN and CDR2 SYDVKM. The CDR3 runs to 14 residues. The CDR3 nucleotides read TGTGCCAGCACCCCAAAATTTATCGGTGAAAAACTGTTTTTT. It codes for CASTPKFIGEKLFF.

This chain connects TRBV2 to TRBJ1-1; D might be TRBD1 (6 bases). Trimming shortened V by 4 bases and J by 4 bases, and 16 bases separated the two germline ends. The CDR3 sequence is 15 residues long. The germline CDR1 and CDR2 sequences are SNHLY and FYNNEI. CDR3 region: CASSGDRGPGTEAFF. The CDR3 DNA is TGTGCCAGCAGTGGTGATCGGGGGCCCGGCACTGAAGCTTTCTTT. Together with reference TRBV2 and TRBJ1-1, the CDR3 gives the full variable domain: EPEVTQTPSHQVTQMGQEVILRCVPISNHLYFYWYRQILGQKVEFLVSFYNNEISEKSEIFDDQFSVERPDGSNFTLKIRSTKLEDSAMYFCASSGDRGPGTEAFFGQGTRLTVV.

This clonotype was seen only a few times. The chain carries TRBV5-4 and TRBJ2-2, with D possibly matching TRBD1 (6 bases). V was trimmed by 4 bases and J by 4 bases, leaving 14 bases between them. This CDR3 is 15 amino acids long. Looked up from germline, CDR1 is SGHNT and CDR2 is YYREEE (reference sequence). The CDR3 here is CASSQRTDLTGELFF. The CDR3 bases are TGTGCCAGCAGCCAAAGGACAGACCTCACCGGGGAGCTGTTTTTT.

This clonotype was counted between two and nine times. The chain uses TRBV19 and TRBJ2-7, with unresolved D. Trimming removed 1 base from V and 3 bases from J, with 7 bases in between. The germline V gene encodes CDR1 LNHDA and CDR2 SQIVND (reference sequence). This CDR3 is 13 amino acids long. Here the CDR3 DNA reads TGTGCCAGTAGTATAGCGTCGGGCTACGAGCAGTACTTC. Translated: CASSIASGYEQYF. The variable domain in full, completed from reference TRBV19 and TRBJ2-7, reads DGGITQSPKYLFRKEGQNVTLSCEQNLNHDAMYWYRQDPGQGLRLIYYSQIVNDFQKGDIAEGYSVSREKKESFPLTVTSAQKNPTAFYLCASSIASGYEQYFGPGTRLTVT.

The chain is built from TRBV19 and TRBJ1-5; 11 bases match TRBD1. Germline V gene lookup returns CDR1 LNHDA and CDR2 SQIVND (reference sequence). J was trimmed by 6 bases and V by 5 bases; bases with no gene match: 6. This CDR3 is 15 amino acids long. The CDR3: CASSSGQGVVQPQHF. In nucleotides, the CDR3 is TGTGCCAGTAGTTCGGGACAGGGGGTTGTTCAGCCCCAGCATTTT.

The CDR3 DNA reads as TGTGCCAGCAGTTTGGTAGGGGGGGACCTCTACGAGCAGTACTTC. This gives the protein CASSLVGGDLYEQYF. The V gene is TRBV27, the J gene TRBJ2-7, with D perhaps TRBD2 (7 bases). The germline V gene encodes CDR1 MNHEY and CDR2 SMNVEV (reference sequence). The CDR3 covers 15 residues. V was shortened by 3 bases and J by 3 bases, with 15 bases between the two germline ends.

A word on this clonotype: One end of the junction varies from germline; a read error may be responsible. V usage is TRBV6-5 and J usage is TRBJ1-6, with D possibly matching TRBD1 (5 bases). Germline V gives CDR1 MNHEY, CDR2 SVGAGI. The CDR3 extends over 18 amino acids. The CDR3, as DNA: TGTGCCAGCAGTTCCATGAGTCAGGGTAGCTCCTATAGTTCACCCCTCCACTTT. Its translation: CASSSMSQGSSYSSPLHF.

The chain joins TRBV14 to TRBJ2-7; D ambiguous. Trimming cost V 3 bases and J 0 bases, with 9 bases left between them. CDR1 and CDR2 from the germline V gene are SGHDN and FVKESK. This CDR3 is 14 amino acids long. The CDR3 bases are TGTGCCAGCAGCCATGACCTTCGCTCCTACGAGCAGTACTTC. Its translation is CASSHDLRSYEQYF.